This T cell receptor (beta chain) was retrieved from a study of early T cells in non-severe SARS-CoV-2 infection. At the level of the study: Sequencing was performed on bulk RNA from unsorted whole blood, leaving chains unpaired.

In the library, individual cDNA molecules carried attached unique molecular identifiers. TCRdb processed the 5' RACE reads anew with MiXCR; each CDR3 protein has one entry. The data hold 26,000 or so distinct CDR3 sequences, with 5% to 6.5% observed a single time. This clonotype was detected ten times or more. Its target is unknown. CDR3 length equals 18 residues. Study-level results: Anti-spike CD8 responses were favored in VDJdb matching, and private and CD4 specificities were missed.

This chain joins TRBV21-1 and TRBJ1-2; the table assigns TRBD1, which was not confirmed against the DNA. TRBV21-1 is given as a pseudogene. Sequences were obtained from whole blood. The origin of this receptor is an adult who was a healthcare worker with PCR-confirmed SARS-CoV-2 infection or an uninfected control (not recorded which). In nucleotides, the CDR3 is TGTGCCAGCAGCCCCCCCCTACCCGACACAACCCGGGGCTATGGCTACACCTTC. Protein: CASSPPLPDTTRGYGYTF.